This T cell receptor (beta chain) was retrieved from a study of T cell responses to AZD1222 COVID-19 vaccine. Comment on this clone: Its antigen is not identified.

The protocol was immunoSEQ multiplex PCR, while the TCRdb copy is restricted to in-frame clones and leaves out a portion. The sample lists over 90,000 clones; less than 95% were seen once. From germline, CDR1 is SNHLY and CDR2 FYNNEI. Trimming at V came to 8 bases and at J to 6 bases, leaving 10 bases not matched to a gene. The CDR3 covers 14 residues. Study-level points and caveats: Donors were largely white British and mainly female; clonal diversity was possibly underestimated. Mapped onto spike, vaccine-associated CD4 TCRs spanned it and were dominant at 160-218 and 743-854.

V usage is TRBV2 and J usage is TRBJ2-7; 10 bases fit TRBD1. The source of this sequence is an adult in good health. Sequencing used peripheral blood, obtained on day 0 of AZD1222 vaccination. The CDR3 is CASLVGTGVAEQYF. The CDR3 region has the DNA TGTGCCAGCCTCGTCGGGACAGGGGTAGCCGAGCAGTACTTC.